This TCR beta chain was retrieved from a study of OX40 agonist ivuxolimab in advanced cancers. About the study: Patients took ivuxolimab, an agonistic anti-OX40 (CD134) antibody.

Germline assignment: CDR1 LNHDA and CDR2 SQIVND (reference sequence). The length of the CDR3 is 15 residues. The trim removed 7 bases at V and 4 bases at J, leaving 5 bases unmatched. The cohort excluded patients with autoimmune disease history or systemic immunosuppression. Here immunoSEQ multiplex PCR was the method, and the copy in TCRdb shows in-frame clones only, minus some. The sample lists more than 60,000 clones, roughly 84% occurring once. The sequences come from CD4+ or CD8+ T cells sorted from blood, collected in a trial of the OX40 agonist ivuxolimab. This chain links TRBV19 with TRBJ2-2, with TRBD1 matching over 11 bases. The TCR sequence derives from an adult with an advanced solid tumor such as melanoma, head and neck, liver or kidney cancer. Here the CDR3 DNA reads TGTGCCAGTACAGGGACAGGGGGTAGCACCGGGGAGCTGTTTTTT. Amino acids: CASTGTGGSTGELFF.